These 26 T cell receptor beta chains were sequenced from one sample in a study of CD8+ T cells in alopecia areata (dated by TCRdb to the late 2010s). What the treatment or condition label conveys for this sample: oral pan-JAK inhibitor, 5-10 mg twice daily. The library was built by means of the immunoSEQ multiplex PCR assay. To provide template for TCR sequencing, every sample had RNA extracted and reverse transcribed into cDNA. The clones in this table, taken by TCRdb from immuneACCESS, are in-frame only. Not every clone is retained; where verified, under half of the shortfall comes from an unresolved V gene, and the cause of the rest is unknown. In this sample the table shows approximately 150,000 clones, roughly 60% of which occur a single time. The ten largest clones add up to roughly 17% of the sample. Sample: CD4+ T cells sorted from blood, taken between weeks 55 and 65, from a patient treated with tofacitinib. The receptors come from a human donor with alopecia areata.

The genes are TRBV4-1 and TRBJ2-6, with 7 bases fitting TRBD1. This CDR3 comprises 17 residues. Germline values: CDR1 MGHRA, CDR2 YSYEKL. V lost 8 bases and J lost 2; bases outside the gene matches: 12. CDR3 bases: TGCGCCAGCCACGGGGACAGAAACCTCCCTGGGGCCAACGTCCTGACTTTC. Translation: CASHGDRNLPGANVLTF.

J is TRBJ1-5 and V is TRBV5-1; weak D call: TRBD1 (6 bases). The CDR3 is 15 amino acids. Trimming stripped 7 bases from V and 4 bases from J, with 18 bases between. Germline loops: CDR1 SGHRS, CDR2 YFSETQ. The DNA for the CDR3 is TGCGCCAGCGGAGATCAGGGGCGAACTAATCAGCCCCAGCATTTT. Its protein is CASGDQGRTNQPQHF.

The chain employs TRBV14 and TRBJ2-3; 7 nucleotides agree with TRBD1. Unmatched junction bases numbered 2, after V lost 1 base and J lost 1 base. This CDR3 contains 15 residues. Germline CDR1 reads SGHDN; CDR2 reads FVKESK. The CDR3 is CASSQVGTGTDTQYF. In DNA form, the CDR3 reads TGTGCCAGCAGCCAAGTAGGGACAGGCACAGATACGCAGTATTTT.

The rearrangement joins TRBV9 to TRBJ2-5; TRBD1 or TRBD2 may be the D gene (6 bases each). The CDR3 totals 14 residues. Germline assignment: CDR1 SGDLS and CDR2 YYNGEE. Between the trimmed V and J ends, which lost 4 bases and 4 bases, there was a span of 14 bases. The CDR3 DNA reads TGTGCCAGCAGCCTGGGGGGCCCAAGAGAGACCCAGTACTTC. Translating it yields CASSLGGPRETQYF.

CDR3 in DNA: TGTGCCAGCAGCTTAGTATTTTCGGGCCCAACCGCCAAAGAGACCCAGTACTTC. Encoded protein: CASSLVFSGPTAKETQYF. The V gene is TRBV11-3, the J gene TRBJ2-5; D is uncertain. Looked up from germline, CDR1 is SGHNT and CDR2 is YENEEA. Trimming stripped 1 base from V and 3 bases from J, with 21 bases between. The CDR3 covers 18 residues.

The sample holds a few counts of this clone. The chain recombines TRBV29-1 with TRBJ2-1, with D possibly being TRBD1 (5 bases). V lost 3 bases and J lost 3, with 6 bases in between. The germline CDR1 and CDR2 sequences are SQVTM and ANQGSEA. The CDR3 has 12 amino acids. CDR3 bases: TGCAGCGTTGACAGGGACTACAATGAGCAGTTCTTC. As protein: CSVDRDYNEQFF.

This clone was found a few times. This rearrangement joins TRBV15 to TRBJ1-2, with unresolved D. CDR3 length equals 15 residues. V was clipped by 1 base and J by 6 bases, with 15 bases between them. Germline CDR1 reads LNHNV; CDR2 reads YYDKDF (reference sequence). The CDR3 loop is CATSRVGRSVNGYTF. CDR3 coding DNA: TGTGCCACCAGCAGAGTCGGGCGGTCCGTGAATGGCTACACCTTC.

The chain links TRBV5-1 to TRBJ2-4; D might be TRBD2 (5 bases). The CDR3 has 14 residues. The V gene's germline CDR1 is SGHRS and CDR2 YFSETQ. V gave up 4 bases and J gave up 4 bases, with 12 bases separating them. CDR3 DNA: TGCGCCAGCAGCCCAGAGACGGGGAAAAACATTCAGTACTTC. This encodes CASSPETGKNIQYF. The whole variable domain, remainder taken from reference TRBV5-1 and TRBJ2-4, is KAGVTQTPRYLIKTRGQQVTLSCSPISGHRSVSWYQQTPGQGLQFLFEYFSETQRNKGNFPGRFSGRQFSNSRSEMNVSTLELGDSALYLCASSPETGKNIQYFGAGTRLSVL.

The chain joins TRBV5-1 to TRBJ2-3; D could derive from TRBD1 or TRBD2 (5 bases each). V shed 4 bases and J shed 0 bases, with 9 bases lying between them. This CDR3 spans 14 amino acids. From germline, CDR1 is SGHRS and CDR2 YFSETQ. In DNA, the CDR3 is TGCGCCAGCAGCAGGGGACCCAGCACAGATACGCAGTATTTT. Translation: CASSRGPSTDTQYF.

The CDR3 DNA reads as TGTGCCAGCAGTTACTCGATCGGGTTGACCGGGGAGCTGTTTTTT. Protein: CASSYSIGLTGELFF. The chain uses TRBV6-5 and TRBJ2-2; D ambiguous. V lost 0 bases and J lost 5, with 10 bases in between. The CDR3 contains 15 residues. In germline, CDR1 is MNHEY, CDR2 SVGAGI.

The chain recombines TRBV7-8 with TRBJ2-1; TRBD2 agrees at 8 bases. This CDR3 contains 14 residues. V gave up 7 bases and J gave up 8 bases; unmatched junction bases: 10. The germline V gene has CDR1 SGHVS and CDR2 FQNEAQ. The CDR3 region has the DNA TGTGCCAGCACTCCCGAGCGGGGGACCGATGAGCAGTTCTTC. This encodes CASTPERGTDEQFF. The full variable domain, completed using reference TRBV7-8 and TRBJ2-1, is GAGVSQSPRYKVAKRGQDVALRCDPISGHVSLFWYQQALGQGPEFLTYFQNEAQLDKSGLPSDRFFAERPEGSVSTLKIQRTQQEDSAVYLCASTPERGTDEQFFGPGTRLTVL.

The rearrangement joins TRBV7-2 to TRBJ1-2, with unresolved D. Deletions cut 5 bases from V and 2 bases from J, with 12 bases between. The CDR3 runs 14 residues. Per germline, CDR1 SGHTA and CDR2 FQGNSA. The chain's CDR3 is CASSTAGGNYGYTF. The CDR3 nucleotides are TGTGCCAGCAGCACCGCTGGCGGGAACTATGGCTACACCTTC.

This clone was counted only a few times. The CDR3 DNA reads TGTGCCAGCAGCCGAACTACAGGGGTGCACGAGCAGTACTTC. The encoded protein is CASSRTTGVHEQYF. The gene calls are TRBV6-5 and TRBJ2-7, with 7 positions matching TRBD1. V was pared by 6 bases and J by 5 bases, with 10 bases of the junction left unmatched. From germline, CDR1 is MNHEY and CDR2 SVGAGI. The CDR3 contains 14 residues.

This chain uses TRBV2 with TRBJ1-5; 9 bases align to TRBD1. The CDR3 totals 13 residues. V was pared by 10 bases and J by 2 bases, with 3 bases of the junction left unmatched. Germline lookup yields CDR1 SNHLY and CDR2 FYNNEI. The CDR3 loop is CAKGQGGNQPQHF. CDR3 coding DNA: TGTGCCAAGGGACAGGGTGGCAATCAGCCCCAGCATTTT.

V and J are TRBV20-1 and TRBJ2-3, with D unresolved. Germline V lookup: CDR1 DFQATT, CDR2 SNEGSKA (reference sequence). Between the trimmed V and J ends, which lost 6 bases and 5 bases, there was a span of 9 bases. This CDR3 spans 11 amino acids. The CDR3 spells CSARSGDTQYF. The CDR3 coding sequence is TGCAGTGCCCGTAGTGGAGATACGCAGTATTTT.

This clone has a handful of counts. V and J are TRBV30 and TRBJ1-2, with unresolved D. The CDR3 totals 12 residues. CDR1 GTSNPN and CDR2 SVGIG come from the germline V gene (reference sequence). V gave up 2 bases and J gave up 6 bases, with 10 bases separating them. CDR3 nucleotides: TGTGCCTGGAGTCCGCGAGTGGATGGCTACACCTTC. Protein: CAWSPRVDGYTF.

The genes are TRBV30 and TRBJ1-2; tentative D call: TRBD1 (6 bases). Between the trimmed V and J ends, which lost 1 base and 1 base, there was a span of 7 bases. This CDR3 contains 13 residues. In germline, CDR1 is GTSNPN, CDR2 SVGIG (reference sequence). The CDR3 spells CAWSGQDNYGYTF. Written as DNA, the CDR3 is TGTGCCTGGAGTGGACAGGATAACTATGGCTACACCTTC.

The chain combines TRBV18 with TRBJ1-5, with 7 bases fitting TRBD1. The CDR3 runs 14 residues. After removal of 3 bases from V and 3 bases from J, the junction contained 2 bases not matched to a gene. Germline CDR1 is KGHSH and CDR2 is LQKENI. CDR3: CASSPDRVNQPQHF. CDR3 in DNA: TGTGCCAGCTCACCCGACAGGGTCAATCAGCCCCAGCATTTT.

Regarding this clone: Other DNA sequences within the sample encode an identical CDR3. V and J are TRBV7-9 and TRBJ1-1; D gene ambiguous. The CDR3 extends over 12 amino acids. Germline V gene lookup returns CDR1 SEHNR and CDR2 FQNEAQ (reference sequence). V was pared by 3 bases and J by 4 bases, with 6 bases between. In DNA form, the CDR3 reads TGTGCCAGCAGCTTCAGTGGCACTGAAGCTTTCTTT. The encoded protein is CASSFSGTEAFF.

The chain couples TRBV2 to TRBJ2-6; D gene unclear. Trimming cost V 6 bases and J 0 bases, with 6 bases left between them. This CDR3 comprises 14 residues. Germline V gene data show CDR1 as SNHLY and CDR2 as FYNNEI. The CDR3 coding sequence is TGTGCCAGCAGCCAGAGCTCTGGGGCCAACGTCCTGACTTTC. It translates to CASSQSSGANVLTF.

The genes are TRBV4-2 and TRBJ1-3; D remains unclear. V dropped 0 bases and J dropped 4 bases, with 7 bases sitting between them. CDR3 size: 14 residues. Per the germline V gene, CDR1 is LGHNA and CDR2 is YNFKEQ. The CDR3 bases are TGTGCCAGCAGCCAAGATGGGCCAGGAAACACCATATATTTT. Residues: CASSQDGPGNTIYF.

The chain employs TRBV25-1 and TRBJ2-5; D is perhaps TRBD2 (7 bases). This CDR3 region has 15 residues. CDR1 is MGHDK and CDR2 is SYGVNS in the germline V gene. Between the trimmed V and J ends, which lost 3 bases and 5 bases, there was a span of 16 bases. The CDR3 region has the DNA TGTGCCAGCAGTGATGCGGGGGCCAGGAGTGAGACCCAGTACTTC. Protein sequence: CASSDAGARSETQYF.

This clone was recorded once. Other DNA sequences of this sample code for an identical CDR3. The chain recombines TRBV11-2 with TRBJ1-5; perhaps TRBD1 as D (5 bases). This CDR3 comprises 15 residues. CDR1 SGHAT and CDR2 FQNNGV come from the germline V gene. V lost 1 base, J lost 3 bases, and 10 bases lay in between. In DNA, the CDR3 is TGTGCCAGCAGCTTAGGGCAGGGTTCCAATCAGCCCCAGCATTTT. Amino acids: CASSLGQGSNQPQHF.

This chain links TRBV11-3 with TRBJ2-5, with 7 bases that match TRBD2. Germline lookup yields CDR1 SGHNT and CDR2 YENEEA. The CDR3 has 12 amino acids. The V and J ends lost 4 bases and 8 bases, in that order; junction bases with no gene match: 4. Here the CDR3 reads CASSSGRATQYF. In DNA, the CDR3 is TGTGCCAGCAGCTCGGGGAGGGCCACCCAGTACTTC.

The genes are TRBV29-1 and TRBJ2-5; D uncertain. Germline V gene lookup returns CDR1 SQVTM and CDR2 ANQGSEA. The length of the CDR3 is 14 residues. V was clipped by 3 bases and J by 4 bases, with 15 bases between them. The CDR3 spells CSVEARMGSETQYF. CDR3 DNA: TGCAGCGTTGAGGCCAGGATGGGATCAGAGACCCAGTACTTC.

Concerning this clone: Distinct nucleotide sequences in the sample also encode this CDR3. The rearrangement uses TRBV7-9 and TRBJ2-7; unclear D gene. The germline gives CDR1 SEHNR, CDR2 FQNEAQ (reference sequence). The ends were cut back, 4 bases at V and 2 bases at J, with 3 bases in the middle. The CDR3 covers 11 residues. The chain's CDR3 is CASSSPYEQYF. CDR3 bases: TGTGCCAGCAGCTCCCCCTACGAGCAGTACTTC.